This T cell receptor (beta chain) emerged from a study of cytomegalovirus exposure and HLA in healthy donors. Study-level results: A few CMV-associated chains were confirmed in vitro to be specific for CMV antigens.

Both 60 Vbeta primers and 13 Jbeta primers went into the PCR. The repertoire was sequenced with immunoSEQ multiplex PCR; TCRdb's copy has only in-frame clones and lacks some. The sample consists of 190,000 or so clones, about 85% of them appearing once. The CDR3 has 13 residues. Germline V gene data show CDR1 as MNHEY and CDR2 as SVGAGI. Deletions cut 6 bases from V and 14 bases from J, with 17 bases between. As concerns this clone: Its antigen is not identified.

The material sequenced was PBMCs. The TCR comes from a male donor in good health and CMV-seropositive. The chain links TRBV6-5 to TRBJ1-6, with D unresolved. Here the CDR3 DNA reads TGTGCCAGCAGCTCGCCGGCGGCCGGGGCCCTCCACTTT. Residues: CASSSPAAGALHF.